Listed below are T cell receptor beta chains from one sample, sequenced in a study of T-cell reconstitution after alpha-beta-depleted transplantation in children. TCRdb re-called the PCR reads with MiXCR, one entry per CDR3 protein. The sample has about 250,000 distinct CDR3 sequences, around 25% seen once; the top ten hold about 4.8%. Here the sequenced sample was PBMCs, mostly from graft donor cells, taken 360 days after TCRalphabeta/CD19-depleted stem cell transplant. These receptors came from a female patient under 10 years old who had a stem cell transplant for congenital amegakaryocytic thrombocytopenia, so the T cells may come from the graft donor. CDR3s include the opening cysteine and the closing phenylalanine or tryptophan. A D gene is named only where the DNA matches it firmly.

CDR3 protein | D gene | V gene
CAISEMGRGYTF | NA | TRBV10-3
CASSPKTKTSGRRITYYEQYF | TRBD2 | TRBV11-2
CASSAGLVSGISPKVNEQYF | TRBD2 | TRBV27
CASAGRTSYEQYF | NA | TRBV28
CATYNYGYTF | NA | TRBV28
CASRTGTGGWYTEAFF | TRBD1 | TRBV12-3/TRBV12-4
CASSQELADTDTQYF | TRBD2 | TRBV4-2
CASSRYGGGIISTDTQYF | NA | TRBV4-2
CASSQVLGQGDGYTF | NA | TRBV3-1
CASSLKPGLASTDTQYF | TRBD2 | TRBV4-2
CASSDLFEQYF | NA | TRBV6-1
CASSSGSGLEAFF | NA | TRBV5-1
CASSFWGDTEAFF | NA | TRBV5-1
CSARDPWDPTDTQYF | NA | TRBV20-1
CATSRVDTEAFF | NA | TRBV15
CASSSTTDYSYEQYF | NA | TRBV5-6
CAFSLAFSGQPTSTDTQYF | NA | TRBV12-3/TRBV12-4
CSGSANYNEQFF | NA | TRBV29-1
CASSYRGDRGKETQYF | TRBD1 | TRBV6-5
CASSRDRDEQYF | TRBD1 | TRBV11-2
CASSLNRASTDTQYF | NA | TRBV28
CASSIHRDTGELFF | NA | TRBV19
CASFPGPGDSGNTIYF | NA | TRBV12-3/TRBV12-4
CASSYSTNTEAFF | NA | TRBV6-5
CASSLGFGDSYNEQFF | NA | TRBV7-6
CSVEDLAGTYF | NA | TRBV29-1
CASSQDRLAYSPLHF | NA | TRBV4-3
CASSLARTSDHEQYF | TRBD2 | TRBV5-1
CASSLLGQFEQFF | TRBD1 | TRBV18
CASSFASGGETQYF | TRBD2 | TRBV5-1
CASSQDLGNTIYF | NA | TRBV4-3
CASSLGGQTDTQYF | TRBD1 | TRBV12-3/TRBV12-4
CATSPGLMNTEAFF | NA | TRBV12-3/TRBV12-4
CATSRAHGTEAFF | NA | TRBV15
CSARPLIQAYWAYEQYF | NA | TRBV20-1
CASSTRTGTDTQYF | TRBD1 | TRBV19
CASSPSGRVSYNEQFF | TRBD2 | TRBV7-3
CASSPISGLAVYEQYF | TRBD2 | TRBV5-1
CSASPGQVQETQYF | TRBD1 | TRBV20-1
CASGPGGSGANVLTF | TRBD2 | TRBV12-5
CASSQSDRPNTEAFF | TRBD1 | TRBV4-1
CSAKLAGAIQETQYF | TRBD2 | TRBV20-1
CASSPYGVGSLYEQYF | NA | TRBV9
CASSQDPRAGSSYEQYF | NA | TRBV4-2
CASSWGHLSYEQYF | NA | TRBV5-1
CASGTVEFF | NA | TRBV12-3/TRBV12-4
CASSLTGGLAGTQETQYF | TRBD2 | TRBV13
CAIGGGEGQETQYF | TRBD2 | TRBV24-1
CASSFPGWSTEAFF | NA | TRBV7-8
CASSSGLAGATQYF | TRBD2 | TRBV7-2
CASSLRQNSYEQYF | NA | TRBV7-9
CASSQGPGLAGGEEQFF | TRBD2 | TRBV4-3